The 24 T cell receptor beta chains in this list originate from one sample, sequenced in a study of blood T cell repertoires in COVID-19. Only in-frame clones appear in the TCRdb table, and some are missing; sequencing was by immunoSEQ multiplex PCR. The sample holds 69,000 or so clones, approximately 80% seen once. The sequenced sample consisted of peripheral blood. The receptor set was obtained from a man aged 50-59 years with COVID-19, enrolled during active disease.

V gene TRBV5-1 combines with J gene TRBJ2-3; TRBD1 aligns across 8 bases. Per the germline V gene, CDR1 is SGHRS and CDR2 is YFSETQ. This CDR3 comprises 16 residues. The V segment lost 4 bases and the J segment 0 bases; nucleotides outside the gene matches: 7. The CDR3 nucleotides read TGCGCCAGCAGCGTGCAGGGGGCTTCTAGCACAGATACGCAGTATTTT. It codes for CASSVQGASSTDTQYF.

The chain joins TRBV2 to TRBJ1-2; 9 nucleotides agree with TRBD1. Germline assignment: CDR1 SNHLY and CDR2 FYNNEI. V shed 10 bases, J shed 8 bases, and the junction held 11 bases outside the gene matches. The CDR3 spans 13 residues. CDR3 DNA sequence: TGTGCCACAAAGGACAGGGGCTCGGGGGGCTACACCTTC. It specifies CATKDRGSGGYTF.

This rearrangement joins TRBV9 to TRBJ1-2; perhaps TRBD1 as D (6 bases). CDR3 length: 15 amino acids. Trimming removed 3 bases from V and 2 bases from J, with 14 bases in between. Per germline, CDR1 SGDLS and CDR2 YYNGEE. The CDR3 nucleotides read TGTGCCAGCAGCGAGGCCACAGGGTACAACTATGGCTACACCTTC. Amino acid sequence: CASSEATGYNYGYTF.

The V and J genes are TRBV4-1 and TRBJ1-1; D not resolved. The CDR3 covers 14 residues. Germline loops: CDR1 MGHRA, CDR2 YSYEKL. V lost 1 base, J lost 1 base, and 7 bases lay in between. This chain's CDR3 is CASSQVPGNTEAFF. In nucleotides, the CDR3 is TGCGCCAGCAGCCAAGTACCAGGGAACACTGAAGCTTTCTTT.

The chain recombines TRBV4-1 with TRBJ1-2, with 9 bases fitting TRBD1. This CDR3 has 19 amino acids. V was pared by 0 bases and J by 2 bases, with 13 bases of the junction left unmatched. The germline V gene encodes CDR1 MGHRA and CDR2 YSYEKL. The CDR3 here is CASSQDRTGAPAPNYGYTF. The DNA for the CDR3 is TGCGCCAGCAGCCAAGATAGGACAGGGGCCCCAGCCCCAAACTATGGCTACACCTTC.

About this clone itself: Being one base from a much bigger clone, this may be a read error. The J gene is TRBJ1-6, the V gene TRBV25-1; the D gene is possibly TRBD1 (5 bases). There are 14 residues in the CDR3. The germline V and J ends were trimmed by 6 bases and 0 bases, with 6 bases remaining between them. The germline gives CDR1 MGHDK, CDR2 SYGVNS. This CDR3 is CASSDSSYNSPLHF. CDR3 DNA sequence: TGTGCCAGCAGCGACAGCTCCTATAATTCACCCCTCCACTTT.

The chain links TRBV14 to TRBJ1-2; possibly TRBD1 for D (6 bases). With 4 bases removed from V and 2 bases from J, the gap between germline ends came to 11 bases. CDR1 SGHDN and CDR2 FVKESK come from the germline V gene. There are 14 residues in the CDR3. CDR3 region: CASSPRGFNYGYTF. DNA of the CDR3: TGTGCCAGCAGCCCCAGGGGTTTCAACTATGGCTACACCTTC.

The chain has TRBV11-2 and TRBJ2-7; TRBD1 agrees at 7 bases. CDR1 and CDR2 from the germline V gene are SGHAT and FQNNGV. CDR3 size: 17 residues. V trimming: 4 bases; J trimming: 4 bases; junction bases outside the gene matches: 16. The CDR3 here is CASSSLKLPGQPYEQYF. CDR3 in DNA: TGTGCCAGCAGCTCACTCAAACTACCGGGACAGCCGTACGAGCAGTACTTC.

This chain connects TRBV5-3 to TRBJ1-6; unclear D gene. TRBV5-3 is reported as an ORF; its role is uncertain. The CDR3 runs to 11 residues. With 2 bases removed from V and 9 bases from J, the gap between germline ends came to 3 bases. CDR3 bases: TGTGCCAGAAGCTTCAGTTCACCCCTCCACTTT. This codes for CARSFSSPLHF.

The chain joins TRBV12-3 or TRBV12-4 to TRBJ2-5; 8 bases match TRBD1. J was trimmed by 6 bases and V by 3 bases; bases with no gene match: 3. The CDR3 is made up of 13 amino acids. The CDR3 nucleotides read TGTGCCAGCAGTTTGTACAGGGGGAAGACCCAGTACTTC. Translation gives CASSLYRGKTQYF.

J is TRBJ1-2 and V is TRBV25-1; TRBD1 agrees at 9 bases. The CDR3 runs 15 residues. V shed 4 bases, J shed 4 bases, and the junction held 7 bases outside the gene matches. Germline V gives CDR1 MGHDK, CDR2 SYGVNS. CDR3 loop: CASSVPGQGVYGYTF. DNA of the CDR3: TGTGCCAGCAGTGTACCGGGACAGGGAGTCTATGGCTACACCTTC.

The J gene is TRBJ2-1, the V gene TRBV4-1; D unclear. This CDR3 is 17 amino acids long. V lost 0 bases and J lost 2, with 14 bases in between. CDR1 and CDR2 from the germline V gene are MGHRA and YSYEKL. CDR3 nucleotides: TGCGCCAGCAGCCAAGATAGCCAGCTAGTCGCCTACAATGAGCAGTTCTTC. Residues: CASSQDSQLVAYNEQFF.

The rearrangement uses TRBV6-5 and TRBJ1-6; D not certain. Germline values: CDR1 MNHEY, CDR2 SVGAGI. CDR3 length: 13 amino acids. V was pared by 7 bases and J by 6 bases, with 10 bases between. The CDR3 is CASTGVGNSPLHF. The CDR3 DNA reads as TGTGCCAGCACCGGAGTGGGTAATTCACCCCTCCACTTT.

This chain's CDR3 is CASIFGQGYTEAFF. The CDR3 DNA sequence: TGTGCCAGTATTTTTGGACAGGGCTACACTGAAGCTTTCTTT. The genes are TRBV19 and TRBJ1-1; TRBD1 matches at 8 bases. Germline assignment: CDR1 LNHDA and CDR2 SQIVND (reference sequence). CDR3 length: 14 residues. The junction had 7 bases not matched to a gene; V was cut back by 7 bases and J by 3 bases.

V and J are TRBV4-2 and TRBJ1-3; maybe TRBD1 (5 bases). Germline CDR1 LGHNA, CDR2 YNFKEQ. Trimming shortened V by 4 bases and J by 2 bases, and 24 bases separated the two germline ends. This CDR3 has 19 amino acids. In DNA, the CDR3 is TGTGCCAGCAGCCGCAAGGGGACTAGTGGCAGCGTCACTGGAAACACCATATATTTT. It yields the protein CASSRKGTSGSVTGNTIYF.

This clone occurred a few times. The chain is built from TRBV9 and TRBJ2-2; TRBD1 aligns across 9 bases. The ends lost 8 bases at V and 4 bases at J; junction bases unmatched: 6. Germline loops: CDR1 SGDLS, CDR2 YYNGEE. The CDR3 sequence is 14 residues long. The CDR3: CASAGTGSTGELFF. CDR3 sequence (DNA): TGTGCCAGTGCCGGGACAGGGTCCACCGGGGAGCTGTTTTTT.

This clone was detected a few times. V gene TRBV6-6 combines with J gene TRBJ2-3; D call uncertain. The CDR3 covers 14 residues. With 0 bases removed from V and 0 bases from J, the gap between germline ends came to 4 bases. Per germline, CDR1 MNHNY and CDR2 SVGAGI (reference sequence). The CDR3 here is CASSYSYSTDTQYF. CDR3 coding DNA: TGTGCCAGCAGTTACTCGTATAGCACAGATACGCAGTATTTT.

The J gene is TRBJ2-3, the V gene TRBV15; 11 positions agree with TRBD2. Germline V gene data show CDR1 as LNHNV and CDR2 as YYDKDF (reference sequence). V lost 5 bases to trimming and J lost 0 bases; unmatched junction nucleotides: 4. The CDR3 runs to 16 residues. The CDR3 sequence is CATSPGLAVSTDTQYF. In DNA, the CDR3 is TGTGCCACCAGCCCGGGACTAGCGGTAAGCACAGATACGCAGTATTTT.

This chain connects TRBV12-2 to TRBJ1-1. TRBV12-2 represents a pseudogene. The CDR3 length is 18 residues. The CDR3 loop is CASRLRPFRLYRGEKAFF. The CDR3 coding sequence is TGTGCAAGTCGCTTACGTCCCTTTCGACTTTATCGGGGGGAGAAAGCTTTCTTT.

The chain employs TRBV4-3 and TRBJ2-2; possibly TRBD1 for D (6 bases). Trimming cost V 4 bases and J 3 bases, with 15 bases left between them. Germline CDR1 reads LGHNA; CDR2 reads YSLEER. This CDR3 has 16 residues. In DNA, the CDR3 is TGCGCCAGCAGCCTTCTCCGGGACACTTACACCGGGGAGCTGTTTTTT. Protein: CASSLLRDTYTGELFF.

The table lists this clone with a count of one. This sequence joins TRBV7-2 and TRBJ1-6; 7 bases are a match to TRBD1. V lost 4 bases, J lost 0 bases, and 3 bases stayed unmatched. Looked up from germline, CDR1 is SGHTA and CDR2 is FQGNSA. The CDR3 has 16 residues. CDR3 nucleotide sequence: TGTGCCAGCAGCTCGGACAGGCGCTCCTATAATTCACCCCTCCACTTT. Protein sequence: CASSSDRRSYNSPLHF.

The chain couples TRBV7-2 to TRBJ2-7, with D maybe TRBD1 (6 bases). Per germline, CDR1 SGHTA and CDR2 FQGNSA. With 2 bases removed from V and 2 bases from J, the gap between germline ends came to 16 bases. This CDR3 is 16 amino acids long. The CDR3, as DNA: TGTGCCAGCAGCTTAACCACCCGGACAGTAACCTACGAGCAGTACTTC. Translation gives CASSLTTRTVTYEQYF.

The chain has TRBV18 and TRBJ1-3; D unresolved. The germline V and J ends were trimmed by 3 bases and 0 bases, with 15 bases remaining between them. CDR3 length: 17 residues. Germline V gene sequence: CDR1 KGHSH, CDR2 LQKENI. DNA of the CDR3: TGTGCCAGCTCACCGCGTCCTCCCCAAAACTCTGGAAACACCATATATTTT. It specifies CASSPRPPQNSGNTIYF.

V gene TRBV29-1 combines with J gene TRBJ1-1, with D hard to call. Trimming removed 1 base at V and 1 base at J, with 10 bases between. The germline V gene encodes CDR1 SQVTM and CDR2 ANQGSEA. The CDR3 totals 14 residues. CDR3 loop: CSVEGVQTNTEAFF. The CDR3 bases are TGCAGCGTTGAAGGGGTACAGACGAACACTGAAGCTTTCTTT. The full variable domain, its missing parts supplied by reference TRBV29-1 and TRBJ1-1, is SAVISQKPSRDICQRGTSLTIQCQVDSQVTMMFWYRQQPGQSLTLIATANQGSEATYESGFVIDKFPISRPNLTFSTLTVSNMSPEDSSIYLCSVEGVQTNTEAFFGQGTRLTVV.